This T cell receptor beta chain came from a study of blood T cell repertoires in COVID-19. Whole-study context: Sites across the United States, Italy and Spain contributed samples from acute and convalescent COVID-19.

The V end was cut by 7 bases, the J end by 5 bases, with 12 bases between. CDR1 is ENHRY, CDR2 SYGVKD, per germline. CDR3 size: 13 residues. Authors' analysis steps: Amplification from reference gene primers served as the basis for estimated nucleated cell counts. Assay used: immunoSEQ multiplex PCR; TCRdb lists only in-frame clones, some missing. That table gives V, J and clone size, and the DNA gave D and trimming. The sample lists approximately 69,000 clones; roughly 80% were seen once. V is TRBV10-3 and J is TRBJ2-1; a possible D gene is TRBD1 (6 bases). Source material: peripheral blood. The TCR sequence derives from a woman over 75 with acute or convalescent COVID-19. The CDR3 sequence: CAINPDSHNEQFF. The CDR3, as DNA: TGTGCCATCAACCCGGACAGTCACAATGAGCAGTTCTTC.